These T cell receptor beta chains were read from a single sample in a study of T cell repertoires in cytomegalovirus infection. TCRdb independently ran MiXCR on the reads; one entry per CDR3 protein. The table has around 530,000 distinct CDR3 sequences, about 15% seen once. The sample was CD8+ T cells from PBMCs. The receptors derive from a human donor in good health (CMV status not recorded). Some clones in this sample may be carry-over from other donors' samples. CDR3s include the opening cysteine and the closing phenylalanine or tryptophan. D genes are given only for firm matches. Only part of the rows carry a size: once, few, many, or a class if the clone is expanded.

j_call	d_call	v_call	clone_size	cdr3_length	cdr3_aa	cdr3_nt
TRBJ2-1	TRBD1	TRBV6-1	-	12	CATRQGANEQFF	TGTGCCACCCGACAGGGGGCGAATGAGCAGTTCTTC
TRBJ1-2	-	TRBV3-1	-	16	CASSQENLRTTYGYTF	TGTGCCAGCAGCCAAGAGAATTTGCGGACAACCTATGGCTACACCTTC
TRBJ2-7	TRBD2	TRBV6-2/TRBV6-3	few	15	CASRFLSGRYYEQYF	TGTGCCAGCCGGTTTCTGAGCGGGAGATACTACGAGCAGTACTTC
TRBJ2-2	-	TRBV19	-	12	CATRGFPRELFF	TGTGCCACTCGTGGATTCCCCAGGGAGCTGTTTTTT
TRBJ1-5	-	TRBV27	many	14	CASSLNRDGQPQHF	TGTGCCAGCAGTTTAAACCGGGACGGTCAGCCCCAGCATTTT
TRBJ2-3	-	TRBV9	-	18	CASSVEGGVPMGTDTQYF	TGTGCCAGCAGCGTAGAGGGTGGAGTTCCAATGGGCACAGATACGCAGTATTTT
TRBJ1-1	-	TRBV4-1	-	14	CASSQEGISTEAFF	TGCGCCAGCAGCCAAGAAGGGATCAGCACTGAAGCTTTCTTT
TRBJ2-5	-	TRBV7-8	many	15	CASRYRRGYQETQYF	TGTGCCAGCCGTTACCGTCGCGGATACCAAGAGACCCAGTACTTC
TRBJ2-7	TRBD2	TRBV27	many	16	CASRLPSGEGFYEQYF	TGTGCCAGCAGACTTCCTAGCGGGGAGGGCTTCTACGAGCAGTACTTC
TRBJ2-3	TRBD1	TRBV12-5	-	16	CASGLAGTGGTDTQYF	TGTGCTAGTGGTTTGGCCGGGACAGGAGGCACAGATACGCAGTATTTT
TRBJ2-3	TRBD2	TRBV29-1	few	16	CSVCDTSGRSTDTQYF	TGCAGCGTTTGTGATACTAGCGGGAGGAGCACAGATACGCAGTATTTT
TRBJ2-2	-	TRBV5-4	-	15	CATWTWGRGTGELFF	TGTGCCACCTGGACGTGGGGTCGAGGGACCGGGGAGCTGTTTTTT
TRBJ2-1	-	TRBV18	-	15	CASSPRTDTYNEQFF	TGTGCCAGCTCACCAAGGACAGATACCTACAATGAGCAGTTCTTC
TRBJ2-7	TRBD1	TRBV7-8	many	15	CASSPRTGSGGEQYF	TGTGCCAGCAGCCCCAGGACAGGGAGTGGTGGCGAGCAGTACTTC
TRBJ1-2	-	TRBV20-1	many	12	CSAPNAYYGYTF	TGCAGTGCGCCAAATGCGTACTATGGCTACACCTTC
TRBJ2-3	TRBD1	TRBV4-1	many	14	CASSQDQGADTQYF	TGCGCCAGCAGCCAAGATCAGGGGGCAGATACGCAGTATTTT
TRBJ2-7	-	TRBV5-6	-	12	CASMTGGYEQYF	TGTGCCAGCATGACTGGGGGCTACGAGCAGTACTTC
TRBJ2-2	-	TRBV5-6	-	14	CASSPFMGTGELFF	TGTGCCAGCAGCCCCTTTATGGGCACCGGGGAGCTGTTTTTT
TRBJ2-7	TRBD1	TRBV5-5	-	15	CASSLTGVSSYEQYF	TGTGCCAGCAGCTTAACAGGGGTTTCCTCCTACGAGCAGTACTTC
TRBJ1-1	-	TRBV11-3	many	13	CASSLDTGTEAFF	TGTGCCAGCAGCTTAGATACAGGAACTGAAGCTTTCTTT
TRBJ2-3	-	TRBV4-1	few	14	CASSQVQGADTQYF	TGCGCCAGCAGCCAAGTACAGGGTGCAGATACGCAGTATTTT
TRBJ2-1	-	TRBV27	-	15	CASSLLGTTYNEQFF	TGTGCCAGCAGTTTACTCGGTACGACCTACAATGAGCAGTTCTTC
TRBJ2-3	TRBD1	TRBV24-1	-	16	CATSEPDRGRGDTQYF	TGTGCCACCAGTGAGCCGGACAGGGGTCGCGGAGATACGCAGTATTTT
TRBJ1-1	-	TRBV7-6	many	16	CASSPQTGTENTEAFF	TGTGCCAGCAGCCCCCAGACAGGCACCGAGAACACTGAAGCTTTCTTT
TRBJ1-1	-	TRBV7-6	many	13	CASSPAPATEAFF	TGTGCCAGCAGCCCAGCCCCCGCAACTGAAGCTTTCTTT
TRBJ1-6	-	TRBV5-1	-	17	CASSLDGRFLYNSPLHF	TGCGCCAGCAGCTTGGATGGCAGATTCCTCTATAATTCACCCCTCCACTTT
TRBJ1-6	-	TRBV9	-	17	CASSAGHGSSYNSPLHF	TGTGCCAGCAGCGCCGGCCACGGGAGCTCCTATAATTCACCCCTCCACTTT
TRBJ1-1	-	TRBV20-1	few	15	CSARSSGPGYPEAFF	TGCAGTGCTAGATCCTCCGGACCAGGGTACCCTGAAGCTTTCTTT
TRBJ1-4	-	TRBV5-1	few	15	CASSLTGPRGEKLFF	TGCGCCAGCAGCTTGACAGGGCCCCGAGGTGAAAAACTGTTTTTT
TRBJ1-6	TRBD1	TRBV20-1	few	14	CSARLDRGNSPLHF	TGCAGTGCTCGATTAGACAGGGGGAATTCACCCCTCCACTTT
TRBJ2-7	TRBD1	TRBV20-1	-	13	CSASRTGVSEQYF	TGCAGTGCTAGTCGGACAGGGGTGTCCGAGCAGTACTTC
TRBJ1-2	-	TRBV2	few	14	CASGPTEINYGYTF	TGTGCCAGCGGACCCACAGAGATTAACTATGGCTACACCTTC
TRBJ1-2	-	TRBV11-2	many	15	CASSLRDNLGYGYTF	TGTGCCAGCAGCCTACGGGACAACTTGGGCTATGGCTACACCTTC
TRBJ2-7	TRBD1	TRBV2	few	13	CASGQGGGYEQYF	TGTGCCAGCGGACAGGGGGGGGGCTACGAGCAGTACTTC
TRBJ1-1	TRBD1	TRBV15	many	17	CATSGQGPLIPNTEAFF	TGTGCCACCAGCGGACAGGGGCCCCTCATACCGAACACTGAAGCTTTCTTT
TRBJ1-2	-	TRBV29-1	-	13	CSVEDTLWDGYTF	TGCAGCGTTGAAGATACCCTATGGGACGGCTACACCTTC
TRBJ2-7	TRBD1	TRBV7-9	few	16	CASSPLRDRGSYEQYF	TGTGCCAGCAGCCCTCTCCGGGACAGGGGCTCCTACGAGCAGTACTTC
TRBJ1-3	-	TRBV28	few	14	CASSFEIEGNTIYF	TGTGCCAGCAGCTTCGAGATAGAGGGCAACACCATATATTTT
TRBJ2-4	-	TRBV5-6	many	19	CASSSTTGTQRLAKNIQYF	TGTGCCAGCAGCTCCACTACCGGAACCCAGAGACTAGCCAAAAACATTCAGTACTTC
TRBJ1-3	-	TRBV28	-	15	CARSFGRDSGNTIYF	TGTGCCAGAAGTTTCGGGCGGGACTCTGGAAACACCATATATTTT
TRBJ1-1	-	TRBV12-5	many	13	CASGLGRNTEAFF	TGTGCTAGTGGTTTGGGGAGGAACACTGAAGCTTTCTTT
TRBJ1-5	-	TRBV7-2	many	15	CASSFGITGNQPQHF	TGTGCCAGCAGCTTCGGGATTACGGGCAATCAGCCCCAGCATTTT
TRBJ2-5	TRBD2	TRBV7-6	many	14	CASSSWTSRETQYF	TGTGCCAGCAGCTCGTGGACTAGTCGGGAGACCCAGTACTTC
TRBJ1-4	-	TRBV2	-	15	CASSERNRHNEKLFF	TGTGCCAGCAGTGAACGCAACCGGCACAATGAAAAACTGTTTTTT
TRBJ2-7	TRBD2	TRBV9	-	17	CASSPYLGTSGVYEQYF	TGTGCCAGCAGCCCCTACCTCGGGACTAGCGGAGTGTACGAGCAGTACTTC
TRBJ2-2	TRBD2	TRBV28	many	17	CASSPTFLSGRTGELFF	TGTGCCAGCAGCCCTACCTTCCTTAGCGGGAGGACCGGGGAGCTGTTTTTT
TRBJ2-7	TRBD1	TRBV7-9	many	15	CASSSSKTGVDEQYF	TGTGCCAGCAGCTCCTCGAAGACAGGGGTCGACGAGCAGTACTTC
TRBJ1-1	TRBD1	TRBV5-1	few	17	CASSLAGQGAWNTEAFF	TGCGCCAGCAGCCTAGCTGGACAGGGCGCATGGAACACTGAAGCTTTCTTT
TRBJ2-1	TRBD2	TRBV7-9	many	16	CASSSGTSESYNEQFF	TGTGCCAGCAGCTCGGGGACTAGCGAGTCCTACAATGAGCAGTTCTTC
TRBJ2-7	-	TRBV6-6	few	14	CASSYDKGPYEQYF	TGTGCCAGCAGTTACGACAAGGGGCCCTACGAGCAGTACTTC
TRBJ2-1	-	TRBV20-1	-	15	CSARLARESYNEQFF	TGCAGTGCTAGACTGGCCAGGGAGTCCTACAATGAGCAGTTCTTC
TRBJ2-1	TRBD2	TRBV7-2	many	19	CAISNSGLAGGQKYDEQFF	TGTGCCATCTCCAACTCGGGACTAGCGGGGGGGCAGAAATATGATGAGCAGTTCTTC
TRBJ2-7	-	TRBV29-1	-	16	CSVENSGWDSSYEQYF	TGCAGCGTTGAAAACTCGGGATGGGATAGCTCCTACGAGCAGTACTTC
TRBJ2-7	TRBD1	TRBV6-5	many	16	CASSYSGTGGNYEQYF	TGTGCCAGCAGTTACTCCGGGACAGGGGGTAACTACGAGCAGTACTTC
TRBJ2-7	TRBD2	TRBV6-5	many	19	CASSLAWTSGRATAYEQYF	TGTGCCAGCAGTCTCGCCTGGACTAGCGGGAGGGCTACGGCCTACGAGCAGTACTTC
TRBJ1-2	-	TRBV6-1	many	13	CASRYRADYGYTF	TGTGCCAGCAGATACAGGGCGGACTATGGCTACACCTTC
TRBJ2-1	-	TRBV6-6	-	19	CASSYSGLGPNRSYNEQFF	TGTGCCAGCAGTTACTCGGGATTGGGTCCTAATCGCTCCTACAATGAGCAGTTCTTC
TRBJ1-6	TRBD1	TRBV11-2	many	14	CASSWTGRGSPLHF	TGTGCCAGCAGCTGGACAGGGAGAGGGTCACCCCTCCACTTT
TRBJ1-2	-	TRBV5-6	many	15	CASSSTGQGNYGYTF	TGTGCCAGCAGCTCTACCGGCCAGGGCAACTATGGCTACACCTTC
TRBJ2-5	-	TRBV28	many	14	CATSERGVEETQYF	TGTGCCACCTCCGAGAGGGGCGTGGAGGAGACCCAGTACTTC